These T cell receptor beta chains were read from a single sample in a study of PD-1 blockade in classical Hodgkin lymphoma. TCRdb's table, derived via immunoSEQ multiplex PCR, lists solely in-frame clones and lacks some. Of 35,000 to 45,000 clones listed, approximately 70% are singletons. Sequences were derived from peripheral blood mononuclear cells (PBMCs), sampled before the second cycle of nivolumab. Receptor source: a human donor with classical Hodgkin lymphoma. CDR3s include the opening cysteine and the closing phenylalanine or tryptophan. The D gene is left open where the match is weak. Size values are once, few and many counts, or a class for expanded clones, and some rows have none.

CDR3 length: 15
D gene: -
V gene: TRBV5-1
clone size: -
J gene: TRBJ1-1
CDR3 protein: CASNSKGRPPRGAFF
CDR3 DNA: TGCGCCAGCAACTCTAAGGGCAGGCCTCCTAGGGGGGCTTTCTTT

CDR3 length: 13
D gene: TRBD2
V gene: TRBV15
clone size: -
J gene: TRBJ2-3
CDR3 protein: CATRTSGGDTQYF
CDR3 DNA: TGTGCCACCCGGACTAGCGGGGGAGATACGCAGTATTTT

CDR3 length: 12
D gene: TRBD2
V gene: TRBV5-6
clone size: few
J gene: TRBJ2-3
CDR3 protein: CASRKGRETGYF
CDR3 DNA: TGTGCCAGCAGAAAGGGGCGGGAGACGGGGTATTTT

CDR3 length: 15
D gene: TRBD2
V gene: TRBV9
clone size: -
J gene: TRBJ2-1
CDR3 protein: CASSVASGRVNEQFF
CDR3 DNA: TGTGCCAGCAGCGTAGCCAGCGGGAGGGTTAATGAGCAGTTCTTC

CDR3 length: 19
D gene: -
V gene: TRBV7-6
clone size: -
J gene: TRBJ1-5
CDR3 protein: CASSHLSGFMGYSNQPQHF
CDR3 DNA: TGTGCCAGCAGCCATCTATCAGGGTTCATGGGGTATAGCAATCAGCCCCAGCATTTT

CDR3 length: 14
D gene: -
V gene: TRBV28
clone size: medium-sized
J gene: TRBJ1-2
CDR3 protein: CASSFTGQNYGYTF
CDR3 DNA: TGTGCCAGCAGTTTTACGGGACAAAACTATGGCTACACCTTC

CDR3 length: 16
D gene: TRBD1
V gene: TRBV28
clone size: -
J gene: TRBJ1-2
CDR3 protein: CASSLLHVTGWGGYTF
CDR3 DNA: TGTGCCAGCAGTTTACTCCATGTGACAGGGTGGGGTGGCTACACCTTC

CDR3 length: 15
D gene: TRBD2
V gene: TRBV7-8
clone size: -
J gene: TRBJ2-1
CDR3 protein: CASSPRRGENNEQFF
CDR3 DNA: TGTGCCAGCAGCCCCAGGCGGGGGGAGAACAATGAGCAGTTCTTC

CDR3 length: 13
D gene: -
V gene: TRBV6-6
clone size: -
J gene: TRBJ2-7
CDR3 protein: CASSRGFSYEQYF
CDR3 DNA: TGTGCCAGCAGTCGCGGCTTTTCCTACGAGCAGTACTTC

CDR3 length: 14
D gene: -
V gene: TRBV15
clone size: -
J gene: TRBJ2-3
CDR3 protein: CATQLVGGPNTQYF
CDR3 DNA: TGTGCCACCCAACTAGTTGGGGGCCCCAATACGCAGTATTTT

CDR3 length: 11
D gene: -
V gene: TRBV5-6
clone size: -
J gene: TRBJ2-1
CDR3 protein: CASSTGGQQFF
CDR3 DNA: TGTGCCAGCAGCACGGGTGGCCAGCAGTTCTTC

CDR3 length: 15
D gene: -
V gene: TRBV7-9
clone size: -
J gene: TRBJ2-5
CDR3 protein: CASSFWASLQETQYF
CDR3 DNA: TGTGCCAGCAGCTTTTGGGCGAGTCTACAAGAGACCCAGTACTTC

CDR3 length: 13
D gene: -
V gene: TRBV7-6
clone size: -
J gene: TRBJ2-7
CDR3 protein: CASSLEFSYEQYF
CDR3 DNA: TGTGCCAGCAGCTTAGAGTTTTCCTACGAGCAGTACTTC

CDR3 length: 12
D gene: -
V gene: TRBV5-4
clone size: -
J gene: TRBJ2-1
CDR3 protein: CASSLGRWEQFF
CDR3 DNA: TGTGCCAGCAGCTTGGGTCGGTGGGAGCAGTTCTTC

CDR3 length: 13
D gene: TRBD1
V gene: TRBV27
clone size: -
J gene: TRBJ1-2
CDR3 protein: CASSLSTGWGYTF
CDR3 DNA: TGTGCCAGCAGTTTATCGACAGGGTGGGGCTACACCTTC

CDR3 length: 12
D gene: -
V gene: TRBV7-2
clone size: -
J gene: TRBJ2-3
CDR3 protein: CASSLSAYTQYF
CDR3 DNA: TGTGCCAGCAGCTTATCGGCTTATACGCAGTATTTT

CDR3 length: 19
D gene: TRBD2
V gene: TRBV28
clone size: few
J gene: TRBJ2-1
CDR3 protein: CASSSIDVFGEGSYNEQFF
CDR3 DNA: TGTGCCAGCAGTTCTATCGACGTGTTCGGGGAGGGCTCCTACAATGAGCAGTTCTTC

CDR3 length: 12
D gene: -
V gene: TRBV27
clone size: -
J gene: TRBJ1-2
CDR3 protein: CASSPDTYGYTF
CDR3 DNA: TGTGCCAGCAGTCCAGACACCTATGGCTACACCTTC

CDR3 length: 15
D gene: -
V gene: TRBV9
clone size: once
J gene: TRBJ2-5
CDR3 protein: CASSVGGSWQETQYF
CDR3 DNA: TGTGCCAGCAGCGTAGGTGGCAGTTGGCAAGAGACCCAGTACTTC

CDR3 length: 16
D gene: -
V gene: TRBV6-1
clone size: few
J gene: TRBJ2-7
CDR3 protein: CASSEDLRQGSYEQYF
CDR3 DNA: TGTGCCAGCAGTGAAGATCTAAGGCAGGGTAGTTACGAGCAGTACTTC

CDR3 length: 13
D gene: TRBD1
V gene: TRBV29-1
clone size: -
J gene: TRBJ1-1
CDR3 protein: CSVETGGITEAFF
CDR3 DNA: TGCAGCGTTGAAACAGGGGGTATCACTGAAGCTTTCTTT

CDR3 length: 14
D gene: -
V gene: TRBV19
clone size: -
J gene: TRBJ1-2
CDR3 protein: CASTEGTSGYGYTF
CDR3 DNA: TGTGCCAGTACCGAAGGGACATCTGGGTATGGCTACACCTTC

CDR3 length: 16
D gene: TRBD1
V gene: TRBV4-3
clone size: once
J gene: TRBJ1-6
CDR3 protein: CASSRGTGRDNSPLHF
CDR3 DNA: TGCGCCAGCAGCCGAGGGACAGGTAGAGATAATTCACCCCTCCACTTT

CDR3 length: 21
D gene: TRBD2
V gene: TRBV5-1
clone size: -
J gene: TRBJ2-1
CDR3 protein: CASSPYKGLAGGPLSYNEQFF
CDR3 DNA: TGCGCCAGCAGTCCGTATAAGGGACTAGCGGGAGGGCCTCTGTCCTACAATGAGCAGTTCTTC

CDR3 length: 14
D gene: TRBD2
V gene: TRBV5-4
clone size: few
J gene: TRBJ2-7
CDR3 protein: CASSSSGISYEQYF
CDR3 DNA: TGTGCCAGCAGCTCCAGCGGGATCTCCTACGAGCAGTACTTC

CDR3 length: 14
D gene: -
V gene: TRBV28
clone size: -
J gene: TRBJ1-4
CDR3 protein: CASSLVATNEKLFF
CDR3 DNA: TGTGCCAGCAGTTTGGTCGCAACTAATGAAAAACTGTTTTTT

CDR3 length: 14
D gene: -
V gene: TRBV10-3
clone size: -
J gene: TRBJ1-2
CDR3 protein: CAISEAGSIYGYTF
CDR3 DNA: TGTGCCATCAGTGAAGCCGGCTCCATCTATGGCTACACCTTC

CDR3 length: 13
D gene: -
V gene: TRBV19
clone size: -
J gene: TRBJ2-7
CDR3 protein: CASSWGGTYEQYF
CDR3 DNA: TGTGCCAGTAGTTGGGGCGGGACCTACGAGCAGTACTTC

CDR3 length: 11
D gene: -
V gene: TRBV5-4
clone size: -
J gene: TRBJ2-3
CDR3 protein: CASSQTDTQYF
CDR3 DNA: TGTGCCAGCAGCCAAACAGATACGCAGTATTTT

CDR3 length: 17
D gene: TRBD2
V gene: TRBV5-4
clone size: few
J gene: TRBJ2-7
CDR3 protein: CASSLFALAGSSYEQYF
CDR3 DNA: TGTGCCAGCAGCTTGTTCGCCCTAGCGGGCTCCTCCTACGAGCAGTACTTC

CDR3 length: 15
D gene: -
V gene: TRBV6-5
clone size: -
J gene: TRBJ1-1
CDR3 protein: CASSHPQGILSEAFF
CDR3 DNA: TGTGCCAGCAGCCACCCCCAGGGAATACTATCTGAAGCTTTCTTT

CDR3 length: 16
D gene: TRBD1
V gene: TRBV28
clone size: -
J gene: TRBJ2-7
CDR3 protein: CASSSLGQGNSYEQYF
CDR3 DNA: TGTGCCAGCAGTTCCCTGGGACAGGGTAACTCCTACGAGCAGTACTTC